This TCR beta chain came from a study of blood T cell repertoires in COVID-19. This CDR3 has 15 residues. In germline, CDR1 is LGHDT, CDR2 YNNKEL (reference sequence). Trimming took 4 bases from V and 3 from J; bases not matched to a gene: 3. In the original processing: Amplification of reference gene primers was used by the study to estimate nucleated cell counts. The data were produced by immunoSEQ multiplex PCR, yet TCRdb's version contains in-frame clones alone and is incomplete. That table is the source of V, J and clone size, and D and trimming were worked out from the DNA. The sample consists of over 300,000 clones, around 85% of them appearing once.

The chain employs TRBV3-1 (or the pseudogene TRBV3-2) and TRBJ1-2; TRBD1 aligns across 12 bases. This clonotype was sampled from a man aged 25-40 years who had recovered from COVID-19. The source material was PBMCs or T cells enriched from blood (not recorded which). The CDR3 DNA reads TGTGCCAGCAGCCTCGGGACAGGGGGCCACTATGGCTACACCTTC. It yields the protein CASSLGTGGHYGYTF.